This T cell receptor beta chain came from a study of cytomegalovirus exposure and HLA in healthy donors. Study-level background: The platform used for the roughly 110 validation repertoires matched that of the approximately 670 first-cohort repertoires, a later analysis reported.

On this clone: Antigen: not known.

Findings and limits, study-wide: Some TCR beta chains (more than 150 of them) were listed as cytomegalovirus-associated. Most sequenced TCRs were rare (though some public TCRs occurred in many donors). Published work reported that the classifier diagnosed cytomegalovirus status with high specificity and sensitivity.

TCRdb's table, derived via immunoSEQ multiplex PCR, lists solely in-frame clones and lacks some. The sample contains 150,000 to 200,000 clones, around nine tenths of which appear only once. The CDR3 contains 13 residues. Germline CDR1 SEHNR, CDR2 FQNEAQ (reference sequence). Trimming stripped 1 base from V and 7 bases from J, with 10 bases between. The sample was PBMCs. The origin of this receptor is a woman aged 25 to 45 in good health and CMV-seronegative. The chain uses TRBV7-9 and TRBJ1-2; D is undetermined. In nucleotides, the CDR3 is TGTGCCAGCAGCTTAGGGGCAGGTGGTGGCTACACCTTC. Translation: CASSLGAGGGYTF.